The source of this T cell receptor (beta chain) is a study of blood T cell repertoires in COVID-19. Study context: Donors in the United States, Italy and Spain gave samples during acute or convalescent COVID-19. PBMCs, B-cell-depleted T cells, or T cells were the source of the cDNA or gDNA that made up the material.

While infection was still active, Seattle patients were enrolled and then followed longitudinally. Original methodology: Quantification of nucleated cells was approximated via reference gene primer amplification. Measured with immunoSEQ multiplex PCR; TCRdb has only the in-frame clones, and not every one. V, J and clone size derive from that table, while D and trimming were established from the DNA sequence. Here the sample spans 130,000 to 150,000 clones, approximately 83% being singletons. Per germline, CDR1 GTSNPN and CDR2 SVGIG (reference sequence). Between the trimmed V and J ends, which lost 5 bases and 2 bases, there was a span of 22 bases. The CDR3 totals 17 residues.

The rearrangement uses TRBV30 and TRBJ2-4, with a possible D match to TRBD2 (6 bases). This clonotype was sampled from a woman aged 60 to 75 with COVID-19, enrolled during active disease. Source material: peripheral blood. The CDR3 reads CAWSREAIITTKNIQYF. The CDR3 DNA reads TGTGCCTGGTCCAGGGAGGCGATTATCACGACCAAAAACATTCAGTACTTC.